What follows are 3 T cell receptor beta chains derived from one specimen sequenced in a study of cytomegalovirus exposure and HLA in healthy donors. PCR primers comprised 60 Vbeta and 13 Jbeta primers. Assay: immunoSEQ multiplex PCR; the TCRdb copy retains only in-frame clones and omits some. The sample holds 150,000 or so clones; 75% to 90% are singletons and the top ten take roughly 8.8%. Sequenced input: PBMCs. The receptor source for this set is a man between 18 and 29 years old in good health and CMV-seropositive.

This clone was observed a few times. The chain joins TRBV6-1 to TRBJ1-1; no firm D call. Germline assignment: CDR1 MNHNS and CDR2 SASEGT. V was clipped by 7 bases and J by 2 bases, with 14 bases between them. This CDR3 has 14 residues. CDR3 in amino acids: CASIRFGLNTEAFF. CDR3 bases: TGTGCCAGCATCCGGTTTGGTCTAAACACTGAAGCTTTCTTT.

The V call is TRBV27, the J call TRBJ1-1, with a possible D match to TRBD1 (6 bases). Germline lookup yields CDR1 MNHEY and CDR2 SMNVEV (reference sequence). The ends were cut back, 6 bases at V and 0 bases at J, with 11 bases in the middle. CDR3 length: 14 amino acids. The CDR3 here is CASSYDRMNTEAFF. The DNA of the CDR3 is TGTGCCAGCAGCTACGACAGGATGAACACTGAAGCTTTCTTT.

In nucleotides, the CDR3 is TGCGCCAGCCAGGGCGCGGGGAGAAACTACGAGCAGTACTTC. Its protein is CASQGAGRNYEQYF. This chain connects TRBV5-1 to TRBJ2-7; TRBD2 might be the D (6 bases). This CDR3 spans 14 amino acids. V was trimmed by 7 bases and J by 3 bases, leaving 17 bases between them. Germline V gives CDR1 SGHRS, CDR2 YFSETQ.